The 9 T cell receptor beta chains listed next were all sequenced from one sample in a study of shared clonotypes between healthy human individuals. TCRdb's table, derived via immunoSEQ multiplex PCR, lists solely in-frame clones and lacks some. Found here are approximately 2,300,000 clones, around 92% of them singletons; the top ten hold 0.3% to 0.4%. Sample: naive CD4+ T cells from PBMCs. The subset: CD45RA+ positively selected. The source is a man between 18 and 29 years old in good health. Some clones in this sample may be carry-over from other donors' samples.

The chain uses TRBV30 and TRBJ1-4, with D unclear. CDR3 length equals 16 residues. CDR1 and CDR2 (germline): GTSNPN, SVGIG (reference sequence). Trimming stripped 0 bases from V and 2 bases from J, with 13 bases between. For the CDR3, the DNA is TGTGCCTGGAGTGTATTAGGGATTTCGACTAATGAAAAACTGTTTTTT. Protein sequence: CAWSVLGISTNEKLFF.

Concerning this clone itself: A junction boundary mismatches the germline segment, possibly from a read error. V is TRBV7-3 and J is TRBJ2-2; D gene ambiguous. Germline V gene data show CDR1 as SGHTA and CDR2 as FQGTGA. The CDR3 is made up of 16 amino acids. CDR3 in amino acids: CASRLTPPGNTGELFF. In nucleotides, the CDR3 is TGTGCCAGCAGGTTAACCCCCCCAGGGAACACCGGGGAGCTGTTTTTT.

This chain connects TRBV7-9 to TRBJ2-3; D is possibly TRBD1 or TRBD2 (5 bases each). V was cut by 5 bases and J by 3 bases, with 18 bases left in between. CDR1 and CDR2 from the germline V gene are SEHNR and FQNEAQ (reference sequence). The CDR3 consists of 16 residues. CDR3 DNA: TGTGCCAGCAGCCCTAGCCTGCAGGGAAGGACAGATACGCAGTATTTT. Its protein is CASSPSLQGRTDTQYF.

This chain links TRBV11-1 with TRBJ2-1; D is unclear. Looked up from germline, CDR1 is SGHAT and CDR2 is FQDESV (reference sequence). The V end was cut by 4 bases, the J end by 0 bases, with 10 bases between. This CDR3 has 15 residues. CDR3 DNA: TGTGCCAGCAGCTCACATCGCAGCTCCTACAATGAGCAGTTCTTC. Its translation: CASSSHRSSYNEQFF.

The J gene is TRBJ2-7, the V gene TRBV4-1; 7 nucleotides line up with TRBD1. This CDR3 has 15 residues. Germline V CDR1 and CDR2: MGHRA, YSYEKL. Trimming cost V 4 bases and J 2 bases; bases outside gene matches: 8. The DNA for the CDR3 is TGCGCCAGCAGCCCTGAGGGGGCAGCGCCCTACGAGCAGTACTTC. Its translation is CASSPEGAAPYEQYF.

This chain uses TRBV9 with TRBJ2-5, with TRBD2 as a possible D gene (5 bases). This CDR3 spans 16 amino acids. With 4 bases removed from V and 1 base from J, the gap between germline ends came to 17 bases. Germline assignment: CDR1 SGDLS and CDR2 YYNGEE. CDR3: CASSPQLEEIQETQYF. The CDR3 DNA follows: TGTGCCAGCAGCCCTCAATTGGAGGAAATCCAAGAGACCCAGTACTTC.

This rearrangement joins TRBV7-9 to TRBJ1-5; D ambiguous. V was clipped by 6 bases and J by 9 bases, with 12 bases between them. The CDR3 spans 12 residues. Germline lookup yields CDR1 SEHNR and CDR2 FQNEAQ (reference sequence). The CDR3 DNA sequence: TGTGCCAGCAGTTCGGGCACGGGGCCCCAGCATTTT. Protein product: CASSSGTGPQHF. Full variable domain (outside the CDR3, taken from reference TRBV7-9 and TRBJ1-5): DTGVSQNPRHKITKRGQNVTFRCDPISEHNRLYWYRQTLGQGPEFLTYFQNEAQLEKSRLLSDRFSAERPKGSFSTLEIQRTEQGDSAMYLCASSSGTGPQHFGDGTRLSIL.

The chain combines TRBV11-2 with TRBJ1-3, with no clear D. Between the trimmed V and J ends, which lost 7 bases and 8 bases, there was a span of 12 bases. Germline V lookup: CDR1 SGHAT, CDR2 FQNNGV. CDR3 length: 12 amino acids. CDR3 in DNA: TGTGCCAGCACCATTCAGGCGGACACCATATATTTT. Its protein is CASTIQADTIYF.

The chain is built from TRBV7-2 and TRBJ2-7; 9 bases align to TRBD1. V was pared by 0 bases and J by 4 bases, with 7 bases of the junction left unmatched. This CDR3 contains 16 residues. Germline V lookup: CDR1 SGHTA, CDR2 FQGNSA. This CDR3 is CASSLASGQGIYEQYF. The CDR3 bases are TGTGCCAGCAGCTTAGCGTCTGGACAGGGGATTTACGAGCAGTACTTC.